This T cell receptor (beta chain) was profiled in a study of cytomegalovirus exposure and HLA in healthy donors. Background on the study: Genotyping showed roughly 83% of 398 donors falling in the Caucasian-associated ancestry cluster.

There are 15 residues in the CDR3. V lost 6 bases and J lost 4; bases outside the gene matches: 11. Per germline, CDR1 MDHEN and CDR2 SYDVKM. Comments on this clone: Antigen specificity is unknown.

Overall study findings and caveats: There were around 160 TCR beta chains listed as cytomegalovirus-associated.

In the PCR, 60 Vbeta and 13 Jbeta primers were used. Sequencing used immunoSEQ multiplex PCR; TCRdb keeps in-frame clones, though not all of them. This table holds about 180,000 clones, more than 75% found once. The V call is TRBV28, the J call TRBJ2-5; 7 bases match TRBD1. The TCR originated in a young woman in good health and CMV-seropositive. Sequencing used PBMCs. The CDR3 here is CASRSAATGLETQYF. CDR3 coding DNA: TGTGCCAGCAGAAGTGCCGCGACAGGGCTAGAGACCCAGTACTTC.